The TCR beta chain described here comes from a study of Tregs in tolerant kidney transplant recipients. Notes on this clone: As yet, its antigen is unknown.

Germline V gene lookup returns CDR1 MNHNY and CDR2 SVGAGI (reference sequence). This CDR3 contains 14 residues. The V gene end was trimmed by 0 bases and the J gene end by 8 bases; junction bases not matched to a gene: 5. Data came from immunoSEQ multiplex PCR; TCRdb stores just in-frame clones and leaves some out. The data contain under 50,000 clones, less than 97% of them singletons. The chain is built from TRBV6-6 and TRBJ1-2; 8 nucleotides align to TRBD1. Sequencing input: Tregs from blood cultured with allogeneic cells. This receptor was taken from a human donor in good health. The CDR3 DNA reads TGTGCCAGCAGTTACTCGTCAGGGGGCAAGGGCTACACCTTC. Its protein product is CASSYSSGGKGYTF.